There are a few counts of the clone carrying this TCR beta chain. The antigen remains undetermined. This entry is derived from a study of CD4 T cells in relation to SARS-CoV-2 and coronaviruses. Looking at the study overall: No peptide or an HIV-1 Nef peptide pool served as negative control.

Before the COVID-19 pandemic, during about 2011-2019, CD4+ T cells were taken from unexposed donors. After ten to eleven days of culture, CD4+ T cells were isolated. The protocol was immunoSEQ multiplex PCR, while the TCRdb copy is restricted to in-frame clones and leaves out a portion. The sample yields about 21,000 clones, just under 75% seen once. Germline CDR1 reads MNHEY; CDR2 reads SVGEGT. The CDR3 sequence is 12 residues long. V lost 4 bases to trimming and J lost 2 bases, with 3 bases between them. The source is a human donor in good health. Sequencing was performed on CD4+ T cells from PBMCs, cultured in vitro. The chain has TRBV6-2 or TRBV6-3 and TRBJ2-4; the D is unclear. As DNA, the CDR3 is TGTGCCAGCAGTTTTCCCAAAAACATTCAGTACTTC. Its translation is CASSFPKNIQYF.